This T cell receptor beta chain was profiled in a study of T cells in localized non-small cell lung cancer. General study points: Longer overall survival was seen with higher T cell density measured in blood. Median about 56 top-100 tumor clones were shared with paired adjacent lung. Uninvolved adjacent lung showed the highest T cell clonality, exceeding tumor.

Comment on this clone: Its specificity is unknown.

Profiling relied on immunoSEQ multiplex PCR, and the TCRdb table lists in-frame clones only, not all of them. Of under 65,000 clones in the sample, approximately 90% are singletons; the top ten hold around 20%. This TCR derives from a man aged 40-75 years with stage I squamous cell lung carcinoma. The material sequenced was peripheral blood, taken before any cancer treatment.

The CDR3 is CSVADTLNTEAFF. CDR3 in DNA: TGCAGCGTCGCGGACACATTGAACACTGAAGCTTTCTTT. The gene calls are TRBV29-1 and TRBJ1-1; D might be TRBD1 (5 bases). Germline V gives CDR1 SQVTM, CDR2 ANQGSEA. The CDR3 consists of 13 residues. V lost 6 bases and J 0 bases, leaving 11 bases between the germline ends.